This TCR beta chain was recovered during a study of blood T cell repertoires in COVID-19. Study details: The United States, Italy and Spain supplied acute and convalescent COVID-19 samples. PBMCs, B-cell-depleted T cells, or T cells provided the cDNA or gDNA that made up the material.

Enrolment of Seattle patients took place during active infection, and they were followed longitudinally. Original methodology: Reference gene primer amplification in the assay estimated nucleated cell counts. Clones were sequenced by immunoSEQ multiplex PCR, and TCRdb holds only the in-frame ones, with some missing. Clone size and V and J calls were adopted from that table, with D and trimming inferred from the DNA. The sample lists approximately 530,000 clones, 85% to 90% occurring once. The germline V gene encodes CDR1 LGHNA and CDR2 YNFKEQ. The CDR3 is made up of 16 amino acids. The V and J ends lost 4 bases and 4 bases respectively, with 19 bases between them.

This TCR was sampled from a woman aged 45-60 years with COVID-19, enrolled during active disease. The chain links TRBV4-2 to TRBJ2-5, with a tentative D call TRBD2 (6 bases). Sample: peripheral blood. DNA of the CDR3: TGTGCCAGCAGCCCTACCCACTGGGCGGGGACAGAGACCCAGTACTTC. This sequence encodes CASSPTHWAGTETQYF.